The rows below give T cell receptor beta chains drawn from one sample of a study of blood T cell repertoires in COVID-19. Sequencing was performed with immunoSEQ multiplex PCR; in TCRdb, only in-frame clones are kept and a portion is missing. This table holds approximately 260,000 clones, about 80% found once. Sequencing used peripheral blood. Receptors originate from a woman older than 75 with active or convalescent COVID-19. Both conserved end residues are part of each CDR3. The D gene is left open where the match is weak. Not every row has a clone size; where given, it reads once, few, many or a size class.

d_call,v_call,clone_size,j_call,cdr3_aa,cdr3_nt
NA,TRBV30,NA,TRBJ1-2,CAWSATHHGDYGYTF,TGTGCCTGGAGTGCAACCCACCACGGGGACTATGGCTACACCTTC
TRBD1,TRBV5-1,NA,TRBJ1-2,CASSETGDGGYTF,TGCGCCAGCAGCGAGACAGGGGACGGTGGCTACACCTTC
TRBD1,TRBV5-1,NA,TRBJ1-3,CASSLSTGQVSGNTIYF,TGCGCCAGCAGCTTGTCCACCGGACAGGTCTCTGGAAACACCATATATTTT
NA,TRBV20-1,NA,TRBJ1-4,CSASTGSTNEKLFF,TGCAGTGCTAGTACAGGGTCAACTAATGAAAAACTGTTTTTT
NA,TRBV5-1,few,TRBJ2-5,CASSLGGTGETQYF,TGCGCCAGCAGCTTGGGGGGGACTGGAGAGACCCAGTACTTC
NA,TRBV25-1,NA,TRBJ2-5,CASSEHAGLGETQYF,TGTGCCAGCAGTGAACACGCAGGGTTAGGAGAGACCCAGTACTTC
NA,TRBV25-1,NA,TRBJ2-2,CASSELEDPPGELFF,TGTGCCAGCAGTGAACTCGAGGATCCCCCCGGGGAGCTGTTTTTT
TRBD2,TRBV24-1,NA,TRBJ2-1,CATSDSGTSGDEQFF,TGTGCCACCAGTGATTCCGGGACTAGCGGGGATGAGCAGTTCTTC
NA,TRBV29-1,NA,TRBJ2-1,CSVERSGSGEQFF,TGCAGCGTTGAAAGGTCCGGGAGTGGTGAGCAGTTCTTC
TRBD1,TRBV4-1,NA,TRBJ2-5,CASSQFPGQGKETQYF,TGCGCCAGCAGCCAATTTCCAGGACAGGGGAAAGAGACCCAGTACTTC
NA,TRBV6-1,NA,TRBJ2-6,CASSEQFSGANVLTF,TGTGCCAGCAGTGAACAGTTCTCTGGGGCCAACGTCCTGACTTTC